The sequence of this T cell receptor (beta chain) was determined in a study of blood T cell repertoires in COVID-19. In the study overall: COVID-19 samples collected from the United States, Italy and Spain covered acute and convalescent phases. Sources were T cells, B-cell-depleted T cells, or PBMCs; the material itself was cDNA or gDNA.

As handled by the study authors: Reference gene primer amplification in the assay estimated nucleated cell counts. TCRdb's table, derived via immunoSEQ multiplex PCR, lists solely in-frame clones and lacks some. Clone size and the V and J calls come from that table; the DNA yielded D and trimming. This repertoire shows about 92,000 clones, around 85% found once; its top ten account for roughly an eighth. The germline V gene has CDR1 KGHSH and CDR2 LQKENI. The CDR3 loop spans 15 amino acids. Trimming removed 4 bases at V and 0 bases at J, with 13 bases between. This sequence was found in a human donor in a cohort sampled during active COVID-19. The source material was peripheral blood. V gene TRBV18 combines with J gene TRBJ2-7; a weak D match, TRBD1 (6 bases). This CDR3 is CASSLSGTNSYEQYF. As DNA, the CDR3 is TGTGCCAGCTCACTATCCGGGACAAACTCCTACGAGCAGTACTTC.